This record covers a single TCR beta chain. This CDR3 has 17 amino acids. Losses at the gene ends were 3 bases for V and 1 base for J; bases not matched to a gene: 9. The germline V gene encodes CDR1 SGDLS and CDR2 YYNGEE. Per the original data handling: Cell counts per sample came from amplifying reference gene primers. Assay used: immunoSEQ multiplex PCR; TCRdb lists only in-frame clones, some missing. D and trimming were read from the DNA, whereas the V and J calls and clone size are those reported in that table. The profile shows about 340,000 clones, 88% of them singletons. Seattle patients were enrolled while actively infected and followed longitudinally. This sample was included in a study of blood T cell repertoires in COVID-19. In the study overall: Both acute and convalescent COVID-19 samples were obtained from the United States, Italy and Spain. Sources were T cells, B-cell-depleted T cells, or PBMCs; the material itself was cDNA or gDNA.

The chain employs TRBV9 and TRBJ1-1; TRBD1 matches at 10 bases. The receptor's source is a woman aged 65 to 85 with COVID-19, enrolled during active disease. The specimen sequenced was peripheral blood. CDR3 residues: CASSGRTGGGKNTEAFF. The CDR3 nucleotides read TGTGCCAGCAGCGGCCGGACAGGGGGAGGGAAGAACACTGAAGCTTTCTTT.